These 8 T cell receptor beta chains were sequenced from one sample in a study of CD8+CD57+ T cells in acquired aplastic anemia. The study profiled TCR beta VDJ and CDR3 using genomic DNA as template. One entry per CDR3 protein, called by TCRdb with MiXCR from the reads. The sample holds about 160,000 distinct CDR3 sequences, roughly 48% seen once. Patients chosen for sequencing had shown CD8+CD57+ cell expansion by flow cytometry. The sequenced material came from sorted CD4+, CD8+, or CD8+CD57+ T cells (not recorded which) from PBMCs. These receptors came from a human donor with aplastic anemia.

Only one count was recorded for this clonotype. The V call is TRBV19, the J call TRBJ1-2; 9 bases match TRBD1. Unmatched junction bases numbered 19, after V lost 5 bases and J lost 6 bases. The CDR3 totals 18 residues. Germline V gene lookup returns CDR1 LNHDA and CDR2 SQIVND (reference sequence). The CDR3 region is CASSARTGVEAWSNGYTF. CDR3 DNA sequence: TGTGCCAGTAGTGCCCGGACAGGGGTTGAAGCTTGGTCAAATGGCTACACCTTC. Looking up the rest from reference TRBV19 and TRBJ1-2 gives the full variable domain: DGGITQSPKYLFRKEGQNVTLSCEQNLNHDAMYWYRQDPGQGLRLIYYSQIVNDFQKGDIAEGYSVSREKKESFPLTVTSAQKNPTAFYLCASSARTGVEAWSNGYTFGSGTRLTVV.

This clonotype was detected many times. The chain combines TRBV7-2 with TRBJ2-7, with 12 bases lining up with TRBD2. There are 15 residues in the CDR3. Looked up from germline, CDR1 is SGHTA and CDR2 is FQGNSA. V dropped 6 bases and J dropped 4; count of bases not matched to a gene: 7. Here the CDR3 reads CASRLTSGSSYEQYF. In DNA, the CDR3 is TGTGCCAGCAGACTGACTAGCGGGAGCTCTTACGAGCAGTACTTC.

This sequence joins TRBV2 and TRBJ2-4; the D gene is possibly TRBD2 (5 bases). The germline CDR1 and CDR2 sequences are SNHLY and FYNNEI. The CDR3 is 14 amino acids. Trimming pared 8 bases from V and 6 bases from J, leaving 17 bases between. CDR3 nucleotide sequence: TGTGCCAGCCTAGTGGGTAGCGAGGGAAACATTCAGTACTTC. This sequence encodes CASLVGSEGNIQYF.

Note on this clonotype: The germline gene is not matched at one end of the junction; a read error may be the cause. This sequence joins TRBV29-1 and TRBJ2-7, with 9 bases that match TRBD1. This CDR3 contains 15 residues. Germline assignment: CDR1 SQVTM and CDR2 ANQGSEA. The chain's CDR3 is CATTPRGQGKHEQYF. In DNA form, the CDR3 reads TGTGCCACAACACCCCGCGGACAGGGGAAGCACGAGCAGTACTTC.

This clonotype was detected ten times or more. This chain joins TRBV7-9 and TRBJ2-7; a possible D gene is TRBD1 (5 bases). Germline values: CDR1 SEHNR, CDR2 FQNEAQ (reference sequence). V lost 5 bases and J 1 base, leaving 12 bases between the germline ends. The CDR3 is 14 residues long. The CDR3 spells CASSAETVSYEQYF. Written as DNA, the CDR3 is TGTGCCAGCAGCGCCGAGACAGTATCCTACGAGCAGTACTTC.

This clonotype was detected ten times or more. V gene TRBV2 combines with J gene TRBJ1-2; no reliable D call. Trimming cost V 1 base and J 2 bases, with 11 bases left between them. The CDR3 has 15 amino acids. Germline V CDR1 and CDR2: SNHLY, FYNNEI. CDR3 sequence (DNA): TGTGCCAGCAGTGAAGGGAGGTTAACGAACTATGGCTACACCTTC. It encodes CASSEGRLTNYGYTF.

V is TRBV3-1 and J is TRBJ2-3; TRBD1 might be the D (6 bases). The CDR3 has 15 amino acids. Germline V CDR1 and CDR2: LGHDT, YNNKEL (reference sequence). The V end was cut by 0 bases, the J end by 2 bases, with 9 bases between. As DNA, the CDR3 is TGTGCCAGCAGCCAAGACAGGGGCTCCACAGATACGCAGTATTTT. This encodes CASSQDRGSTDTQYF.

This clonotype was counted many times. The chain is built from TRBV5-4 and TRBJ2-7; weak D call: TRBD1 (5 bases). This CDR3 is 15 amino acids long. V was pared by 4 bases and J by 3 bases, with 17 bases between. CDR1 SGHNT and CDR2 YYREEE come from the germline V gene (reference sequence). The CDR3 region has the DNA TGTGCCAGCAGCCGCGACAGAGCAGCCCACTACGAGCAGTACTTC. Translated: CASSRDRAAHYEQYF. The variable domain in full, completed from reference TRBV5-4 and TRBJ2-7, reads ETGVTQSPTHLIKTRGQQVTLRCSSQSGHNTVSWYQQALGQGPQFIFQYYREEENGRGNFPPRFSGLQFPNYSSELNVNALELDDSALYLCASSRDRAAHYEQYFGPGTRLTVT.